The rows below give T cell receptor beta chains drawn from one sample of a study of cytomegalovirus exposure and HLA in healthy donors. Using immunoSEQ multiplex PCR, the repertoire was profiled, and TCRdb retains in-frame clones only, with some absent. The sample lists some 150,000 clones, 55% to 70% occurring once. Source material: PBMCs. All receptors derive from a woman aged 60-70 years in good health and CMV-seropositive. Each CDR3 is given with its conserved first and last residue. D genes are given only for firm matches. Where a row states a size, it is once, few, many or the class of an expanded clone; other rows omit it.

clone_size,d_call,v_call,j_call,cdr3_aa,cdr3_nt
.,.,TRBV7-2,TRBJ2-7,CASSLSSSYEQYF,TGTGCCAGCAGCTTATCCAGTTCCTACGAGCAGTACTTC
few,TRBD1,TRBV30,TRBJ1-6,CAWSGDSGSPLHF,TGTGCCTGGAGTGGGGACAGCGGTTCACCCCTCCACTTT
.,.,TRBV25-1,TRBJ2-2,CASSDGRSNTGELFF,TGTGCCAGCAGTGATGGGAGATCGAACACCGGGGAGCTGTTTTTT
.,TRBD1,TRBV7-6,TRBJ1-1,CASSFGQGDTEAFF,TGTGCCAGCAGCTTTGGACAGGGGGACACTGAAGCTTTCTTT
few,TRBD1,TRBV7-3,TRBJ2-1,CASSSRQGIGDEQFF,TGTGCCAGCAGCTCAAGACAGGGAATAGGGGATGAGCAGTTCTTC
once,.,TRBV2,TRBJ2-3,CASSEVTASLLTDTQYF,TGTGCCAGCAGTGAAGTTACAGCTTCACTTCTCACAGATACGCAGTATTTT
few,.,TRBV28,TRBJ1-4,CASSSIPPGDKHNEKLFF,TGTGCCAGCAGTTCCATACCCCCCGGGGACAAGCATAATGAAAAACTGTTTTTT
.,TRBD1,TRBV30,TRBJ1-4,CAWSRTWDRGTNEKLFF,TGTGCCTGGAGTAGAACTTGGGACAGGGGAACTAATGAAAAACTGTTTTTT
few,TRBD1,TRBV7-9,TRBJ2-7,CASTTRGRELEEQYF,TGTGCCAGCACCACCAGGGGGCGAGAATTGGAAGAGCAGTACTTC
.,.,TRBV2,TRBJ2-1,CASTLAPFNEQFF,TGTGCCAGCACGCTAGCCCCCTTTAATGAGCAGTTCTTC
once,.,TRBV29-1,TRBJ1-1,CSVAPQMNTEAFF,TGCAGCGTTGCCCCACAAATGAACACTGAAGCTTTCTTT
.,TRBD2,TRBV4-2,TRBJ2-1,CASSQDRGLAGGEDEQFF,TGTGCCAGCAGCCAAGACAGGGGCCTAGCCGGGGGGGAGGATGAGCAGTTCTTC
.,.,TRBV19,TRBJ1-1,CASSTGQTNTEAFF,TGTGCCAGTAGTACCGGACAGACGAACACTGAAGCTTTCTTT
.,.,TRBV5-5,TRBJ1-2,CASSLETGSGGYTF,TGTGCCAGCAGCTTGGAGACAGGAAGTGGGGGCTACACCTTC
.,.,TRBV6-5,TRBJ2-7,CASSSTGPLIYEQYF,TGTGCCAGCAGTTCTACAGGGCCTCTTATCTACGAGCAGTACTTC
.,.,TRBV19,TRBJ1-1,CATSNTARSEAFF,TGTGCCACCAGCAACACCGCGCGGTCTGAAGCTTTCTTT
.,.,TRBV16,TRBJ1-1,CASSQGTRAEAFF,TGTGCCAGCAGCCAGGGCACGAGGGCTGAAGCTTTCTTT
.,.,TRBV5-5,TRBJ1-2,CASSLNSPDYGYTF,TGTGCCAGCAGCTTGAACAGCCCTGACTATGGCTACACCTTC
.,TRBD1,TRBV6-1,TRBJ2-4,CASSGTGGNIQYF,TGTGCCAGCAGCGGGACAGGGGGTAACATTCAGTACTTC
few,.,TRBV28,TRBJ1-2,CASSSRYGYTF,TGTGCCAGCAGTTCCCGTTATGGCTACACCTTC
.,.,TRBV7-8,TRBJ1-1,CASSATLNTEAFF,TGTGCCAGCAGCGCCACACTGAACACTGAAGCTTTCTTT
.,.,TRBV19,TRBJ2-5,CASKFTEEETQYF,TGTGCCAGTAAATTTACCGAGGAAGAGACCCAGTACTTC
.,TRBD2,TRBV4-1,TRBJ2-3,CASSQKAEAGYWADTQYF,TGCGCCAGCAGCCAGAAGGCCGAAGCGGGGTATTGGGCAGATACGCAGTATTTT
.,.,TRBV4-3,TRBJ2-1,CASSQVSSGTYNEQFF,TGCGCCAGCAGCCAAGTTTCGAGCGGGACATACAATGAGCAGTTCTTC
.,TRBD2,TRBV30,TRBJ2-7,CAWTSGISYEQYF,TGTGCCTGGACTAGCGGGATATCCTACGAGCAGTACTTC
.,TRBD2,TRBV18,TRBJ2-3,CASSPLAGADTQYF,TGTGCCAGCTCCCCACTAGCGGGCGCAGATACGCAGTATTTT
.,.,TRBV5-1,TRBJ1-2,CASSSFQANYGYTF,TGCGCCAGCAGCTCCTTTCAAGCAAACTATGGCTACACCTTC
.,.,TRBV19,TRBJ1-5,CASNRAGGDQPQHF,TGTGCCAGTAATAGGGCGGGTGGGGATCAGCCCCAGCATTTT
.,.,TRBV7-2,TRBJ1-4,CASSLVGGGEKLFF,TGTGCCAGCAGCTTAGTCGGGGGTGGTGAAAAACTGTTTTTT